This T cell receptor beta chain was sequenced during a study of shared clonotypes between healthy human individuals. Sequencing used immunoSEQ multiplex PCR; TCRdb keeps in-frame clones, though not all of them. Among some 2,100,000 clones listed, 93% were seen once. This CDR3 has 14 residues. V lost 1 base, J lost 6 bases, and 12 bases lay in between. In germline, CDR1 is LNHDA, CDR2 SQIVND (reference sequence). Naive CD8 isolation took CD45RO-negative cells positively selected for CCR7 and excluded terminally differentiated effector memory CD45RA+ cells. This receptor was obtained from a man aged 18 to 30 in good health. Some clones in this sample may be carry-over from other donors' samples. The chain recombines TRBV19 with TRBJ1-1; a possible D gene is TRBD1 (5 bases). Input material: naive CD8+ T cells from PBMCs. The CDR3, as DNA: TGTGCCAGTAGTATAGGGGAATCGGGGGCTGAAGCTTTCTTT. It is translated as CASSIGESGAEAFF.